This TCR beta chain was identified in a study of monozygotic twins with inflammatory bowel disease. Broader study findings: Treatment differences in immunosuppression may have added variability to the repertoires of patients.

After re-calling the 5' RACE reads, TCRdb lists one entry per CDR3 protein, DNA absent. The sample table sets out some 300,000 distinct CDR3 sequences. This CDR3 spans 17 amino acids. Germline V gene lookup returns CDR1 KGHDR and CDR2 SFDVKD. About this clonotype: What it recognizes is unknown.

Sequenced material: blood. This sequence originates from a human donor with ulcerative colitis or Crohn's disease, or a healthy co-twin of an affected twin (not recorded which). V usage is TRBV24-1 and J usage is TRBJ2-7; the TCRdb call, TRBD2, lacks DNA for checking. The CDR3: CAKFDLLAGVRIYEQYF.